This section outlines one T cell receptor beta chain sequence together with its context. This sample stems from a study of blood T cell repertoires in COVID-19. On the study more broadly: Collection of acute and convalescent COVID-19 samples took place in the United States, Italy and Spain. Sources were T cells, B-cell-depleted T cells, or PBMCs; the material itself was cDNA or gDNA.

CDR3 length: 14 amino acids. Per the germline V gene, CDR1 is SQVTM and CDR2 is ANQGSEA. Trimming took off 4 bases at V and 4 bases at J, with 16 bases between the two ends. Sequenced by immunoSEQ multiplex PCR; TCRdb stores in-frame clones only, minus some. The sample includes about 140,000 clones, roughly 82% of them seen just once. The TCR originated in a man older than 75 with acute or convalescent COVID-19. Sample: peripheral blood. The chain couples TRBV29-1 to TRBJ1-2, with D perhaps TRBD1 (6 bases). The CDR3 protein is CSVGLDSTTYGYTF. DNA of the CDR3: TGCAGCGTTGGCCTGGACAGCACCACCTATGGCTACACCTTC.